Listed below are T cell receptor beta chains from one sample, sequenced in a study of blood T cell repertoires in COVID-19. Some clones are missing from TCRdb's copy, which holds only in-frame ones; the method was immunoSEQ multiplex PCR. The sample has over 130,000 clones, 84% seen once; the top ten hold more than 3.5%. Material: peripheral blood. These receptors were taken from a woman in her sixties or seventies with acute or convalescent COVID-19. Both conserved end residues are part of each CDR3. Fields, in order: V gene, D gene, clone size, J gene, CDR3 DNA, CDR3 protein. The D gene is left open where the match is weak. Clone sizes are given selectively: once, few, many, or a class where the clone is expanded.

TRBV19	-	-	TRBJ2-5	TGTGCCAGTAGTATTTATTCGGGGGAGACCCAGTACTTC	CASSIYSGETQYF
TRBV11-2	TRBD2	-	TRBJ2-1	TGTGCCAGCAGCCCAAGAAGCGGGACCTACAATGAGCAGTTCTTC	CASSPRSGTYNEQFF
TRBV29-1	-	few	TRBJ1-1	TGCAGCGCACGGGACTGGGGTAACACTGAAGCTTTCTTT	CSARDWGNTEAFF
TRBV7-2	TRBD1	-	TRBJ2-6	TGTGCCAGCAGCCCTCGACAGGGGAGGTTGTCTGGGGCCAACGTCCTGACTTTC	CASSPRQGRLSGANVLTF
TRBV21-1	-	-	TRBJ2-1	TGTGCCAGCAGCAAAGAGGACAGCGGGACTAGCGGGAGGGATGTCACCTACAATGAGCAGTTCTTC	CASSKEDSGTSGRDVTYNEQFF
TRBV7-2	TRBD1	-	TRBJ1-6	TGTGCCAGCAGCCAGAGACAGGGTGGCTCACCCCTCCACTTT	CASSQRQGGSPLHF
TRBV19	TRBD1	-	TRBJ2-1	TGTGCCAGTAGTATCCGGGACAGGGGTGAGCAGTTCTTC	CASSIRDRGEQFF
TRBV7-8	TRBD1	once	TRBJ1-5	TGTGCCAGCAGCTCCACAGGGGTATACAGCAATCAGCCCCAGCATTTT	CASSSTGVYSNQPQHF
TRBV7-3	-	-	TRBJ2-2	TGTGCCAGCAGCTTCGGCGGGGCGAACACCGGGGAGCTGTTTTTT	CASSFGGANTGELFF
TRBV19	-	once	TRBJ2-7	TGTGCCAGTAGTGACCCCGGAACTAGCCATTACGAGCAGTACTTC	CASSDPGTSHYEQYF
TRBV7-3	-	-	TRBJ2-1	TGTGCCAGCAGCTCCTCTAGTGACAATGAGCAGTTCTTC	CASSSSSDNEQFF
TRBV4-2	-	-	TRBJ2-1	TGTGCCAGCAGCCAGAGCTCCTACAATGAGCAGTTCTTC	CASSQSSYNEQFF
TRBV27	TRBD1	-	TRBJ2-1	TGTGCCAGCAGGAAGACAGGGGAAGGTTTCAATGAGCAGTTCTTC	CASRKTGEGFNEQFF
TRBV2	-	-	TRBJ1-5	TGTGCCAGCAGTGAATCGTACGTCGGCGGGGATCAGCCCCAGCATTTT	CASSESYVGGDQPQHF
TRBV29-1	-	-	TRBJ2-6	TGCAGCGTTGATTCTTCTGGGGCCAACGTCCTGACTTTC	CSVDSSGANVLTF
TRBV27	-	-	TRBJ2-2	TGTGCCAGCAGCCCTAACACCGGGGAGCTGTTTTTT	CASSPNTGELFF
TRBV24-1	-	-	TRBJ2-2	TGTGCCACCAGTGAGTACGGGGAGCTGTTTTTT	CATSEYGELFF